This TCR beta chain was retrieved from a study of T cell responses to AZD1222 COVID-19 vaccine. Points from the study as a whole: Vaccine-associated CD4 TCRs spanned spike, dominant at 160-218 and 743-854. White British ancestry dominated among donors, who included more females, and clonal diversity was possibly underestimated.

The CDR3 consists of 13 residues. Germline loops: CDR1 MNHEY, CDR2 SVGEGT. V lost 2 bases to trimming and J lost 9 bases, with 12 bases between them. This clone came up once. Its target is unknown. Libraries were prepared by immunoSEQ multiplex PCR; TCRdb keeps only in-frame clonotypes and omits some of them. The sample comprises about 130,000 clones, over 80% of which are singletons, and about 5.4% rests with the top ten. The specimen comprised peripheral blood, sampled on day 0 of AZD1222 vaccination. The gene calls are TRBV6-2 or TRBV6-3 and TRBJ2-3, with TRBD2 as a possible D gene (6 bases). The receptor's source is an adult in good health. The CDR3 loop is CASSYGHGGTQYF. The CDR3 DNA reads TGTGCCAGCAGTTACGGGCATGGGGGGACGCAGTATTTT.